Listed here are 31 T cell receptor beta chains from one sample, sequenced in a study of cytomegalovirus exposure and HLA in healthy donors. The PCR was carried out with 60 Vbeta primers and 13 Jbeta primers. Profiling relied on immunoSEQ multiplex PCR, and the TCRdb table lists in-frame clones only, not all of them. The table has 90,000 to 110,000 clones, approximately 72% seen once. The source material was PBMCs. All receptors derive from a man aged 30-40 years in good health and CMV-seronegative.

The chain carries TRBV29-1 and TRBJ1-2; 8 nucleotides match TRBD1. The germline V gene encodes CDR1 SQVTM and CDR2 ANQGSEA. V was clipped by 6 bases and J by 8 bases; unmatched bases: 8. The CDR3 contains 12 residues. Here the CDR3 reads CSVDGQGDGYTF. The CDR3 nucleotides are TGCAGCGTCGACGGACAGGGCGACGGCTACACCTTC.

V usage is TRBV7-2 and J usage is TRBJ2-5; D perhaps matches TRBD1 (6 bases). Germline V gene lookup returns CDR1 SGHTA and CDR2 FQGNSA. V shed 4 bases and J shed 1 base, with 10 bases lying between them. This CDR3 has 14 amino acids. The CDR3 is CASSSRQVQETQYF. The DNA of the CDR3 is TGTGCCAGCAGCTCAAGACAGGTCCAAGAGACCCAGTACTTC.

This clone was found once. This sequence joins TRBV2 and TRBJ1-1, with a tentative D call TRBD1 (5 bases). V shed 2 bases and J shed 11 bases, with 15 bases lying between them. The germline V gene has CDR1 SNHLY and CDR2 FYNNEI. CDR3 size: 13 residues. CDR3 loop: CASSESSQGTAFF. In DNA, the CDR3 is TGTGCCAGCAGTGAATCAAGCCAGGGCACGGCTTTCTTT.

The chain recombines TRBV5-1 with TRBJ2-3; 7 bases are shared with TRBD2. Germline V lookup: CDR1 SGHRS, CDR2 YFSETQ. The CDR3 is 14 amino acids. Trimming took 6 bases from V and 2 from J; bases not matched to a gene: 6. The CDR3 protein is CASTALAVTDTQYF. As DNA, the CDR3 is TGCGCCAGCACAGCCCTAGCGGTCACAGATACGCAGTATTTT.

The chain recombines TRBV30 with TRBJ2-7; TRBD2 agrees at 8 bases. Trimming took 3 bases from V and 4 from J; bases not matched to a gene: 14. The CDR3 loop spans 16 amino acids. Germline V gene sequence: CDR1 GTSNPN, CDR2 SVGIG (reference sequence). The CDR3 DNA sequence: TGTGCCTGGAGGGACCGGGCGGGGGGATCCGGGTACGAGCAGTACTTC. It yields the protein CAWRDRAGGSGYEQYF.

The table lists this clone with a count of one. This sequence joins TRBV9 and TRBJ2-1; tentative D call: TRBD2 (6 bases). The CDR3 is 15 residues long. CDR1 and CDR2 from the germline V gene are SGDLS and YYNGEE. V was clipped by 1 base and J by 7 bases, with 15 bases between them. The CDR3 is CASSVMAGTLNEQFF. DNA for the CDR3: TGTGCCAGCAGCGTAATGGCGGGAACGCTGAATGAGCAGTTCTTC.

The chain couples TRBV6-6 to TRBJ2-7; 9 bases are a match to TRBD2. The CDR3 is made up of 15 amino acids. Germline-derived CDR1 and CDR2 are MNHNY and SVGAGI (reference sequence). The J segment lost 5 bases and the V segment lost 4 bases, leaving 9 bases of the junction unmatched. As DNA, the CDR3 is TGTGCCAGCAGTTTCTCTAGCGGGGCAAGCGACGAGCAGTACTTC. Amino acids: CASSFSSGASDEQYF.

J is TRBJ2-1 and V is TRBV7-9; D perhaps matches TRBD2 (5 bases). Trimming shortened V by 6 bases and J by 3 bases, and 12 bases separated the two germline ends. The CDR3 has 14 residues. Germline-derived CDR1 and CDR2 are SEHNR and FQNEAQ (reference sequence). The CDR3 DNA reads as TGTGCCAGCAGACCCGGGGTTAACTACAATGAGCAGTTCTTC. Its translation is CASRPGVNYNEQFF. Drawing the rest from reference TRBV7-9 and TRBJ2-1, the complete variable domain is DTGVSQNPRHKITKRGQNVTFRCDPISEHNRLYWYRQTLGQGPEFLTYFQNEAQLEKSRLLSDRFSAERPKGSFSTLEIQRTEQGDSAMYLCASRPGVNYNEQFFGPGTRLTVL.

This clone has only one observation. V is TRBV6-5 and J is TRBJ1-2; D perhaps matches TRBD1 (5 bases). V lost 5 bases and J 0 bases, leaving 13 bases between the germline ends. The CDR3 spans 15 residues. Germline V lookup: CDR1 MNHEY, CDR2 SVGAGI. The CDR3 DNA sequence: TGTGCCAGCAGTGGCCGCGACAGCACTAACTATGGCTACACCTTC. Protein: CASSGRDSTNYGYTF.

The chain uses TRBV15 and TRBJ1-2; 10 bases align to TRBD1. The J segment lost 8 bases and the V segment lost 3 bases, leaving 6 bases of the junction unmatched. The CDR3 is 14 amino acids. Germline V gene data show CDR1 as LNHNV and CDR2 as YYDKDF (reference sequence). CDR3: CATSRGQGLEGYTF. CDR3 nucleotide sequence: TGTGCCACCAGCAGGGGACAGGGGTTAGAAGGCTACACCTTC.

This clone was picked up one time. In nucleotides, the CDR3 is TGTGCCAGCAGCCGCGCGGGGTATAGTGGCTACACCTTC. This gives the protein CASSRAGYSGYTF. The rearrangement links TRBV13 to TRBJ1-2, with no clear D. V was cut by 5 bases and J by 7 bases, with 14 bases left in between. The germline V gene has CDR1 PRHDT and CDR2 FYEKMQ (reference sequence). The CDR3 totals 13 residues.

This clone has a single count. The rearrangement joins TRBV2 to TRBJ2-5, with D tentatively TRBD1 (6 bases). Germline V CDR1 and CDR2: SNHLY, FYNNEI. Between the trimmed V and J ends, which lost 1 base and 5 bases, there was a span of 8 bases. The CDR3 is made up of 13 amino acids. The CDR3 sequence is CASSEDREETQYF. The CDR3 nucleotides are TGTGCCAGCAGTGAAGACAGGGAGGAGACCCAGTACTTC.

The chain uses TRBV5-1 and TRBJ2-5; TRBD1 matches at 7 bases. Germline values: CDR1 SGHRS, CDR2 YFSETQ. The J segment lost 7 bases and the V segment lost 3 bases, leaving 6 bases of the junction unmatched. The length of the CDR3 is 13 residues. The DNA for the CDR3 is TGCGCCAGCAGCTGGGACAGTACAGGGACCCAGTACTTC. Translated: CASSWDSTGTQYF.

The CDR3 nucleotides are TGTGCCAGCAGTCTATGGGACAGGAACGAGCAGTACTTC. Translating gives CASSLWDRNEQYF. The chain uses TRBV6-1 and TRBJ2-7; 8 nucleotides align to TRBD1. Per germline, CDR1 MNHNS and CDR2 SASEGT. The trim removed 5 bases at V and 5 bases at J, leaving 5 bases unmatched. This CDR3 is 13 amino acids long.

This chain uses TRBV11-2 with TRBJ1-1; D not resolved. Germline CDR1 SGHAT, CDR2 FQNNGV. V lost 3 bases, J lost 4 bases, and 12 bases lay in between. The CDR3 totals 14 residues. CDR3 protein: CASSLTPAGTEAFF. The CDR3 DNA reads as TGTGCCAGCAGCTTGACTCCGGCGGGCACTGAAGCTTTCTTT.

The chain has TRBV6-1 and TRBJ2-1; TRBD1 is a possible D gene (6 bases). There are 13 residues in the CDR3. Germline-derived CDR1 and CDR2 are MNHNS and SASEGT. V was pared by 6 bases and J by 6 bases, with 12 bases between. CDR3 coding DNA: TGTGCCAGCAGATATTCAGGGGCCAATGAGCAGTTCTTC. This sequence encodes CASRYSGANEQFF.

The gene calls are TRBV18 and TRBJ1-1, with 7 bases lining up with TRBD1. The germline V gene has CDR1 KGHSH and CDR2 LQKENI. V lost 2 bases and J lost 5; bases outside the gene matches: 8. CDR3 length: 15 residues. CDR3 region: CASSPTGVRLTEAFF. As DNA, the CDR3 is TGTGCCAGCTCACCAACAGGGGTTAGGTTGACTGAAGCTTTCTTT.

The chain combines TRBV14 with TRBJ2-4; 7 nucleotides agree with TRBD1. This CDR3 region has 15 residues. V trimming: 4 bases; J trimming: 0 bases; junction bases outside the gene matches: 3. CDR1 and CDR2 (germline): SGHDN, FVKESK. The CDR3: CASSRDSLAKNIQYF. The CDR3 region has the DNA TGTGCCAGCAGCCGGGACAGTTTAGCCAAAAACATTCAGTACTTC.

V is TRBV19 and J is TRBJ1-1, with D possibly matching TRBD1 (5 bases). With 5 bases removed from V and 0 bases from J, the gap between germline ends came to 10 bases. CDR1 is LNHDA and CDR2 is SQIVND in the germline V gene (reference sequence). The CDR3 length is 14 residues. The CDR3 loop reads CASSWGGVNTEAFF. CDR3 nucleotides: TGTGCCAGTAGTTGGGGGGGAGTGAACACTGAAGCTTTCTTT.

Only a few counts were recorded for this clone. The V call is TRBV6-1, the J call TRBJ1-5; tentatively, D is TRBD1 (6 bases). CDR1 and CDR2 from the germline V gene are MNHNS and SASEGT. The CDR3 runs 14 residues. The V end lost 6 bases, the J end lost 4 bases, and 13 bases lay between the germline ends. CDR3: CASRLTGENQPQHF. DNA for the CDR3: TGTGCCAGCAGACTGACAGGAGAAAATCAGCCCCAGCATTTT.

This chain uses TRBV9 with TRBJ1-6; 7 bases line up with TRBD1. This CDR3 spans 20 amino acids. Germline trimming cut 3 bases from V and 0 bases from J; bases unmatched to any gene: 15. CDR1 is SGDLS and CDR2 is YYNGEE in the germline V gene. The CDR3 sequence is CASSGTGTDPQSSYNSPLHF. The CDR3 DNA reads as TGTGCCAGCAGCGGAACCGGGACAGACCCCCAGAGCTCCTATAATTCACCCCTCCACTTT.

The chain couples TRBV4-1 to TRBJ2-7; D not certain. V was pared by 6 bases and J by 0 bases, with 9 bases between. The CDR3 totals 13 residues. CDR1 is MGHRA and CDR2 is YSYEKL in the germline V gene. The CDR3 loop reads CASSPTYSYEQYF. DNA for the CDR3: TGCGCCAGCAGTCCCACTTACTCCTACGAGCAGTACTTC.

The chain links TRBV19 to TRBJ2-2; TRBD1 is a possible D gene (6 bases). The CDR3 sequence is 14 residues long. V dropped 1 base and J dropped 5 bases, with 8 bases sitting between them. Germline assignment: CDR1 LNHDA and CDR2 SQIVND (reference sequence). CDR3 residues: CASSIGQETGELFF. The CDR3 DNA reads TGTGCCAGTAGTATAGGACAGGAAACCGGGGAGCTGTTTTTT.

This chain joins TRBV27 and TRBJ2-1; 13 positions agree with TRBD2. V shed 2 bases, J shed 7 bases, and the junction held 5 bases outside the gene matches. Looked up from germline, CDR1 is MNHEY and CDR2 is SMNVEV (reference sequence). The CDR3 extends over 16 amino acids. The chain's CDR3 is CASSLGTSGARNEQFF. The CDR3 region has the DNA TGTGCCAGCAGTTTAGGGACTAGCGGGGCAAGGAATGAGCAGTTCTTC.

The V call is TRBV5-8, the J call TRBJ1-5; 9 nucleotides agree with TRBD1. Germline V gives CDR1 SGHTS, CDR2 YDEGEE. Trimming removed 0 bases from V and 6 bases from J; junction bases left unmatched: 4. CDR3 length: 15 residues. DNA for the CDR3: TGTGCCAGCAGCTTGGAAACAGGGGGCACTCAGCCCCAGCATTTT. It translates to CASSLETGGTQPQHF.

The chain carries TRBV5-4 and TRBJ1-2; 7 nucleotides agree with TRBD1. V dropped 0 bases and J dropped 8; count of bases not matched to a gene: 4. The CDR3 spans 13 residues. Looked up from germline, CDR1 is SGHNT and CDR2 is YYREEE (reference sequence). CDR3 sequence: CASSLAGGNGYTF. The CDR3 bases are TGTGCCAGCAGCTTGGCAGGGGGAAACGGCTACACCTTC. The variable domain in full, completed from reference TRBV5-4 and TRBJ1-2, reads ETGVTQSPTHLIKTRGQQVTLRCSSQSGHNTVSWYQQALGQGPQFIFQYYREEENGRGNFPPRFSGLQFPNYSSELNVNALELDDSALYLCASSLAGGNGYTFGSGTRLTVV.

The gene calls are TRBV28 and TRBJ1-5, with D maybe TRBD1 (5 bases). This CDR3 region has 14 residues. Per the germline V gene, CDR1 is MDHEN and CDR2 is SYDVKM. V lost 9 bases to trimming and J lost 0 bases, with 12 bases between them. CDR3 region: CASSQGNSNQPQHF. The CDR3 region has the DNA TGTGCCAGTTCTCAGGGAAATAGCAATCAGCCCCAGCATTTT.

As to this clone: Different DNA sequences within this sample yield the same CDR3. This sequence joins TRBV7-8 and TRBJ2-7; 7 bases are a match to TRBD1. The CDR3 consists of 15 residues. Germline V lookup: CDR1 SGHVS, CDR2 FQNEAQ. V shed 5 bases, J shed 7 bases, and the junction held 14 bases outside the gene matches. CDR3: CASSATGQALREQYF. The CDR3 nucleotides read TGTGCCAGCAGCGCCACCGGACAGGCTCTCAGGGAGCAGTACTTC.

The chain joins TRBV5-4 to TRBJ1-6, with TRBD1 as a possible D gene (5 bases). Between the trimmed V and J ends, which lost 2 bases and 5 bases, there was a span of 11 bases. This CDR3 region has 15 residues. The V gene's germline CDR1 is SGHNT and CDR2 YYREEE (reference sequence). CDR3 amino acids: CASSFGTGDNSPLHF. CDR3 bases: TGTGCCAGCAGCTTCGGGACGGGGGATAATTCACCCCTCCACTTT.

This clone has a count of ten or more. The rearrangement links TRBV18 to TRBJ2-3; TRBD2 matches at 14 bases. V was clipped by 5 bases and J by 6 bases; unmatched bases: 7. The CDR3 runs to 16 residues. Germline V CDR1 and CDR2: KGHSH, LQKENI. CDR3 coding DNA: TGTGCCAGCTCATCAAATGGACTAGCGGGGGGCGATACGCAGTATTTT. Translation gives CASSSNGLAGGDTQYF.

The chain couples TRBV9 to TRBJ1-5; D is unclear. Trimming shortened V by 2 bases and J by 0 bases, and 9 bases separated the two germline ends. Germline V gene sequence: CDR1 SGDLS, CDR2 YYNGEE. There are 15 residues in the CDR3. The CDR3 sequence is CASSVAGYSNQPQHF. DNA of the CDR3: TGTGCCAGCAGCGTTGCGGGGTATAGCAATCAGCCCCAGCATTTT.